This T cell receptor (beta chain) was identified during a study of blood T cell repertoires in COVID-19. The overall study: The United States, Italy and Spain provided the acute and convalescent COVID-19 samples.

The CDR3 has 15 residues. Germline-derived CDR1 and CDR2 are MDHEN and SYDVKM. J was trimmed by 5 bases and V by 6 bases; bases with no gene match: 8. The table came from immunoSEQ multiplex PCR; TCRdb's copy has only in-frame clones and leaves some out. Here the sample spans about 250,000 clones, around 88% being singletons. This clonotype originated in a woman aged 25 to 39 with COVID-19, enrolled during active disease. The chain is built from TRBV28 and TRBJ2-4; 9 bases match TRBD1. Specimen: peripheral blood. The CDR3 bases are TGTGCCAGCAGCTGGGACAGGGAACTCGAAAACATTCAGTACTTC. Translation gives CASSWDRELENIQYF.